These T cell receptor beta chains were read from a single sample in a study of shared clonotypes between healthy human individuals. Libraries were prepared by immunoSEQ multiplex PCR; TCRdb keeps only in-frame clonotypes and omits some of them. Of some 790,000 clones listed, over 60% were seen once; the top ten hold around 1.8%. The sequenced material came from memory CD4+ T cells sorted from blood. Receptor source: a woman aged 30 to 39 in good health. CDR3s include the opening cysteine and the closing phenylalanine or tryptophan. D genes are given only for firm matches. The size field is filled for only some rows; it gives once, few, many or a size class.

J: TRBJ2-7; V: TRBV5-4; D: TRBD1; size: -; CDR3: CASSYTLTGPLSEQYF; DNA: TGTGCCAGCAGCTACACCCTGACAGGGCCGTTATCCGAGCAGTACTTC
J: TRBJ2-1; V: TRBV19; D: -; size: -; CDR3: CASSMRPVGDGAYNEQFF; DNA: TGTGCCAGTAGTATGCGCCCGGTGGGGGATGGGGCTTACAATGAGCAGTTCTTC
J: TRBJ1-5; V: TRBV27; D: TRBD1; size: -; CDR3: CASRRDRDQPQHF; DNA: TGTGCCAGCAGACGGGACAGAGATCAGCCCCAGCATTTT
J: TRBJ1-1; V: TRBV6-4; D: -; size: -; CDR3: CASSDSAENTEAFF; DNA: TGTGCCAGCAGTGACTCCGCGGAGAACACTGAAGCTTTCTTT
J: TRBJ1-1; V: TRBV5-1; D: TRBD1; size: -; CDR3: CASRTGTGDTEAFF; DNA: TGCGCCAGCAGAACCGGGACAGGGGACACTGAAGCTTTCTTT
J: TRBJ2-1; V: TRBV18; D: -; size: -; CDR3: CASSPPSSNEQFF; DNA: TGTGCCAGCTCACCACCGTCCTCCAATGAGCAGTTCTTC
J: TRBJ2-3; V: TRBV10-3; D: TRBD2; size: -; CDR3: CAISGWGTSGRGSTDTQYF; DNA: TGTGCCATCAGTGGCTGGGGGACTAGCGGGAGAGGTAGCACAGATACGCAGTATTTT
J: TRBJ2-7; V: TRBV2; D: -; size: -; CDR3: CASSEAGADISSYEQYF; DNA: TGTGCCAGCAGTGAAGCGGGAGCGGACATAAGCTCCTACGAGCAGTACTTC
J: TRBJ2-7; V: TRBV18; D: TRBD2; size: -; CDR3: CASSPPGLAGVNEQYF; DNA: TGTGCCAGCTCACCACCGGGACTAGCGGGAGTCAACGAGCAGTACTTC
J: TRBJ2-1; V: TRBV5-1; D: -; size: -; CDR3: CASTPGHEDYNEQFF; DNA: TGCGCCAGCACCCCGGGACACGAAGATTACAATGAGCAGTTCTTC
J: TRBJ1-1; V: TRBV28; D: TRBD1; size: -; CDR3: CASSSWTGGTEAFF; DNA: TGTGCCAGCAGTTCCTGGACAGGAGGCACTGAAGCTTTCTTT
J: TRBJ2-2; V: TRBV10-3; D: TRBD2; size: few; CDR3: CAISESASGAGTGELFF; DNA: TGTGCCATCAGTGAGTCGGCTAGCGGGGCGGGCACCGGGGAGCTGTTTTTT
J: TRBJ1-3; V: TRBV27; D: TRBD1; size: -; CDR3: CASSLRQGGNTIYF; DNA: TGTGCCAGCAGTTTGCGACAGGGGGGAAACACCATATATTTT
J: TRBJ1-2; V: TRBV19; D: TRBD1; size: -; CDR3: CASSTPDRANYGYTF; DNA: TGTGCCAGTAGTACCCCGGACAGGGCTAACTATGGCTACACCTTC
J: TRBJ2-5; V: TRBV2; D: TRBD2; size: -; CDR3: CASRKRVGLAGGHQETQYF; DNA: TGTGCCAGCAGAAAAAGAGTGGGACTAGCGGGAGGACACCAAGAGACCCAGTACTTC
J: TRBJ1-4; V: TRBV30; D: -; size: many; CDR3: CAWRGVPFEKLFF; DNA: TGTGCCTGGAGGGGGGTCCCATTTGAAAAACTGTTTTTT
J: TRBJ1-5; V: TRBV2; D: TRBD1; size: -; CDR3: CASRRQGMTEVQPQHF; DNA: TGTGCCAGCAGGAGACAGGGGATGACGGAGGTGCAGCCCCAGCATTTT
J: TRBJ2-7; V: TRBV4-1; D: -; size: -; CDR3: CASSQQGYEQYF; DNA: TGCGCCAGCAGCCAACAAGGATATGAGCAGTACTTC
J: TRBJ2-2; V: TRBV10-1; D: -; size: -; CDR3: CASRPLGNTGELFF; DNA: TGCGCCAGCAGACCACTGGGTAACACCGGGGAGCTGTTTTTT
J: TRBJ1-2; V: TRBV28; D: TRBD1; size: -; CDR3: CASSLPRGRLRGYTF; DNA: TGTGCCAGCAGTTTACCCAGGGGGCGCTTACGGGGCTACACCTTC
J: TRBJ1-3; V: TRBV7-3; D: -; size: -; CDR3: CANRAGVAGNTIYF; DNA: TGTGCCAACCGGGCCGGGGTCGCTGGAAACACCATATATTTT
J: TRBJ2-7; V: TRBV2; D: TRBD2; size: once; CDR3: CASSRLAGGGEQYF; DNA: TGTGCCAGCAGTAGACTAGCGGGAGGTGGCGAGCAGTACTTC
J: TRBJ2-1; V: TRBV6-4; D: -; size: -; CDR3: CASSDSTYNEQFF; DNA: TGTGCCAGCAGTGACTCGACCTACAATGAGCAGTTCTTC
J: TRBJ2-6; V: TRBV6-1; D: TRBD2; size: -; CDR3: CAVGGTGANVLTF; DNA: TGTGCCGTCGGGGGGACCGGGGCCAACGTCCTGACTTTC
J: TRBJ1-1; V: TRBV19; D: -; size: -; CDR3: CASSPGLWAQAKNTEAFF; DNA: TGTGCCAGTAGCCCAGGGTTATGGGCACAGGCTAAGAACACTGAAGCTTTCTTT
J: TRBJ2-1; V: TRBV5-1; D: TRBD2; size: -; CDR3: CASSLGNPGLARGEQFF; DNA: TGCGCCAGCAGCTTGGGGAATCCGGGACTAGCTCGTGGTGAGCAGTTCTTC
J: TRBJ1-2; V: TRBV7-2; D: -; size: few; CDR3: CASSSYLTNGYTF; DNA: TGTGCCAGCAGCTCCTACCTGACTAATGGCTACACCTTC
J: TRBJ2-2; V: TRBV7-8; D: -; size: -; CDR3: CASSLSKGELFF; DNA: TGTGCCAGCAGCTTATCCAAGGGGGAGCTGTTTTTT